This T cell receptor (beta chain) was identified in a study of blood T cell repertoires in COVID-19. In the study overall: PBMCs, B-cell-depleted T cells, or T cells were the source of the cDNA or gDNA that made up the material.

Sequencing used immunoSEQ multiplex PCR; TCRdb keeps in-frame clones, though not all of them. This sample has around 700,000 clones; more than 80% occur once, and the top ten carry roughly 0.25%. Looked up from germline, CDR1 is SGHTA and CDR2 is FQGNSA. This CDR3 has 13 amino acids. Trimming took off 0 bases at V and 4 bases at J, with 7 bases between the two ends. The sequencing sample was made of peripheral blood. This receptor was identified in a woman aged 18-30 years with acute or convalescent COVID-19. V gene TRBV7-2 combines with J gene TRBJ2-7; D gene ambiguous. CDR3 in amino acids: CASSLAGEYEQYF. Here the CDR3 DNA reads TGTGCCAGCAGCTTAGCAGGAGAATACGAGCAGTACTTC.